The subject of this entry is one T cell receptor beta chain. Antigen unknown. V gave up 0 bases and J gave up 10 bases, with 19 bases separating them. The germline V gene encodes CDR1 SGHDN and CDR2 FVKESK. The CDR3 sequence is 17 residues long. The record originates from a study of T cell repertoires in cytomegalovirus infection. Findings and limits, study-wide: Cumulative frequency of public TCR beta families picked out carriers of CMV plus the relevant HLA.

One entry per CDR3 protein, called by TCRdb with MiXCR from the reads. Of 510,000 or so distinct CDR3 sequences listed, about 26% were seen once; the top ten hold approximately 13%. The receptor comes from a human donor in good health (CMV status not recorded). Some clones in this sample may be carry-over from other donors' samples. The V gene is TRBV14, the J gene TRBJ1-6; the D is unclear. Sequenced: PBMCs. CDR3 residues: CASSQDGYSTTGSPLHF. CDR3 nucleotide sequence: TGTGCCAGCAGCCAAGATGGATACAGTACAACGGGGTCACCCCTCCACTTT.